The 17 T cell receptor beta chains in this list originate from one sample, sequenced in a study of blood T cell repertoires in COVID-19. Clones were sequenced by immunoSEQ multiplex PCR, and TCRdb holds only the in-frame ones, with some missing. The data show around 230,000 clones, around 89% seen once. Sequencing was done on a sample of PBMCs or T cells enriched from blood (not recorded which). These receptor sequences come from a woman aged 40 to 50 with acute COVID-19.

This chain uses TRBV5-1 with TRBJ2-1; TRBD1 aligns across 8 bases. Germline trimming cut 3 bases from V and 10 bases from J; bases unmatched to any gene: 9. Germline CDR1 is SGHRS and CDR2 is YFSETQ. This CDR3 region has 14 residues. CDR3 sequence: CASSSMGQDLEQFF. CDR3 nucleotide sequence: TGCGCCAGCAGCTCGATGGGACAGGACTTAGAGCAGTTCTTC.

The chain recombines TRBV3-1 (or the pseudogene TRBV3-2) with TRBJ2-1; 7 positions agree with TRBD2. V was clipped by 0 bases and J by 13 bases; unmatched bases: 24. Germline assignment: CDR1 LGHDT and CDR2 YNNKEL (reference sequence). This CDR3 has 19 residues. CDR3 sequence reads: CASSQDRGWGGRGVVEQFF. CDR3 in DNA: TGTGCCAGCAGCCAAGATCGTGGTTGGGGCGGGAGAGGTGTAGTAGAACAGTTCTTC.

CDR3 amino acids: CASSEARGSQPQHF. CDR3 nucleotide sequence: TGTGCCAGCAGTGAAGCGCGGGGGAGCCAGCCCCAGCATTTT. This rearrangement joins TRBV2 to TRBJ1-5; possible D gene TRBD1, 5 bases. The V end was cut by 0 bases, the J end by 7 bases, with 10 bases between. Germline CDR1 SNHLY, CDR2 FYNNEI. The CDR3 extends over 14 amino acids. Based on the CDR3 plus reference TRBV2 and TRBJ1-5, the full variable domain is EPEVTQTPSHQVTQMGQEVILRCVPISNHLYFYWYRQILGQKVEFLVSFYNNEISEKSEIFDDQFSVERPDGSNFTLKIRSTKLEDSAMYFCASSEARGSQPQHFGDGTRLSIL.

In its sample, this clone was seen once. The chain uses TRBV11-2 and TRBJ2-6; maybe TRBD1 (6 bases). Germline values: CDR1 SGHAT, CDR2 FQNNGV. The CDR3 is 17 amino acids. The V and J ends lost 4 bases and 0 bases respectively, with 13 bases between them. The CDR3 spells CASSSDSSSSGANVLTF. The CDR3 nucleotides are TGTGCCAGCAGCTCGGACAGTTCGAGCTCTGGGGCCAACGTCCTGACTTTC.

The chain joins TRBV11-3 to TRBJ2-1; D not certain. This CDR3 contains 13 residues. The V end lost 2 bases, the J end lost 3 bases, and 5 bases lay between the germline ends. Germline V CDR1 and CDR2: SGHNT, YENEEA. The CDR3 loop reads CASSLLIYNEQFF. CDR3 sequence (DNA): TGTGCCAGCAGCTTATTAATCTACAATGAGCAGTTCTTC.

Here the CDR3 reads CASSWDRGPDGYTF. The CDR3 DNA follows: TGTGCCAGCAGTTGGGACAGGGGGCCGGATGGCTACACCTTC. This sequence joins TRBV6-2 or TRBV6-3 and TRBJ1-2, with 12 positions matching TRBD1. The V gene's germline CDR1 is MNHEY and CDR2 SVGEGT. CDR3 length: 14 residues. Unmatched junction bases numbered 3, after V lost 4 bases and J lost 6 bases.

The chain has TRBV7-2 and TRBJ1-2; 9 bases map to TRBD1. V dropped 6 bases and J dropped 8; count of bases not matched to a gene: 7. Germline loops: CDR1 SGHTA, CDR2 FQGNSA. The CDR3 extends over 13 amino acids. The CDR3 DNA reads TGTGCCAGCAGTCCGGGACAGGGTAAAGGCTACACCTTC. It specifies CASSPGQGKGYTF.

The chain uses TRBV10-2 and TRBJ1-2, with D uncertain. CDR3 length equals 13 residues. Germline V gene data show CDR1 as WSHSY and CDR2 as SAAADI. V dropped 3 bases and J dropped 8 bases, with 13 bases sitting between them. For the CDR3, the DNA is TGCGCCAGCAGTGACGCGGCTTTTGGGGGCTACACCTTC. It codes for CASSDAAFGGYTF.

The chain is built from TRBV12-3 or TRBV12-4 and TRBJ2-7, with D possibly matching TRBD1 (5 bases). CDR3 length: 11 residues. Trimming stripped 6 bases from V and 10 bases from J, with 13 bases between. In DNA, the CDR3 is TGTGCCAGCAGCACAGGACCGTCACAGTACTTC. It encodes CASSTGPSQYF.

This chain uses TRBV30 with TRBJ1-2, with a weak D call TRBD1 (5 bases). Trimming took 4 bases from V and 4 from J, leaving 13 bases between them. The CDR3 is made up of 13 amino acids. Germline assignment: CDR1 GTSNPN and CDR2 SVGIG (reference sequence). The CDR3 sequence: CAWTRSGPYGYTF. The CDR3 region has the DNA TGTGCCTGGACCCGCTCAGGGCCCTATGGCTACACCTTC.

The rearrangement links TRBV6-5 to TRBJ1-1; no firm D call. Germline V CDR1 and CDR2: MNHEY, SVGAGI. Trimming took off 0 bases at V and 3 bases at J, with 11 bases between the two ends. This CDR3 contains 15 residues. In DNA, the CDR3 is TGTGCCAGCAGTTACTCGATTGCCGGTTACACTGAAGCTTTCTTT. Amino acids: CASSYSIAGYTEAFF.

The J gene is TRBJ2-3, the V gene TRBV9; 13 positions match TRBD2. The V segment lost 4 bases and the J segment 2 bases; nucleotides outside the gene matches: 10. The CDR3 is 18 amino acids. Germline CDR1 is SGDLS and CDR2 is YYNGEE. CDR3 protein: CASSQAPGLAGSTDTQYF. CDR3 sequence (DNA): TGTGCCAGCAGCCAGGCTCCGGGACTAGCGGGGTCCACAGATACGCAGTATTTT.

The V gene is TRBV24-1, the J gene TRBJ1-3; 8 bases agree with TRBD1. CDR1 is KGHDR and CDR2 is SFDVKD in the germline V gene. The ends lost 4 bases at V and 0 bases at J; junction bases unmatched: 4. The CDR3 sequence is 16 residues long. CDR3 bases: TGTGCCACCAGTGAGCGGGACAGGATCTCTGGAAACACCATATATTTT. Amino acid sequence: CATSERDRISGNTIYF.

This clone was detected once. The gene calls are TRBV30 and TRBJ1-3; D not certain. The CDR3 runs to 13 residues. Germline V gives CDR1 GTSNPN, CDR2 SVGIG (reference sequence). The germline V and J ends were trimmed by 2 bases and 4 bases, with 9 bases remaining between them. The DNA of the CDR3 is TGTGCCTGGAGTCTGTCAGGAGGAAACACCATATATTTT. Translated, it gives CAWSLSGGNTIYF.

The J gene is TRBJ1-6, the V gene TRBV3-1 (or the pseudogene TRBV3-2); 10 bases match TRBD1. The CDR3 covers 17 residues. The V segment lost 1 base and the J segment 6 bases; nucleotides outside the gene matches: 6. Germline assignment: CDR1 LGHDT and CDR2 YNNKEL (reference sequence). The CDR3 spells CASSQGAGTGVNSPLHF. In nucleotides, the CDR3 is TGTGCCAGCAGCCAAGGTGCCGGGACAGGGGTTAATTCACCCCTCCACTTT.

The J gene is TRBJ2-5, the V gene TRBV10-3; TRBD2 matches at 11 bases. The CDR3 extends over 15 amino acids. Germline V gene data show CDR1 as ENHRY and CDR2 as SYGVKD. The junction had 7 bases not matched to a gene; V was cut back by 5 bases and J by 5 bases. The DNA of the CDR3 is TGTGCCATCAGTAAAGCTAGCGGGGGGTTGGAGACCCAGTACTTC. As protein: CAISKASGGLETQYF.

The chain carries TRBV4-1 and TRBJ1-1; D is unclear. Germline V gene sequence: CDR1 MGHRA, CDR2 YSYEKL. Trimming shortened V by 4 bases and J by 1 base, and 10 bases separated the two germline ends. The CDR3 has 14 residues. CDR3 sequence reads: CASSPRAGNTEAFF. CDR3 coding DNA: TGCGCCAGCAGCCCAAGAGCGGGGAACACTGAAGCTTTCTTT.